This T cell receptor (beta chain) derives from a study of cytomegalovirus exposure and HLA in healthy donors. Looked up from germline, CDR1 is SEHNR and CDR2 is FQNEAQ (reference sequence). The CDR3 sequence is 17 residues long. PCR used 60 Vbeta primers and 13 Jbeta primers. The assay was immunoSEQ multiplex PCR, and TCRdb's table has in-frame clones only and misses some. Here the sample spans around 150,000 clones, around 80% being singletons. General study points: Later, an analysis found that common viral pathogens appeared to be linked with several of the most significant clusters. In a later analysis, specific HLA alleles were associated with approximately 16,000 TCR beta sequences at a 0.05 false discovery rate.

As to this clone: The antigen is unknown. A read error may account for a junction end that differs from germline.

The receptor comes from a man younger than 45 in good health. The genes are TRBV7-9 and TRBJ2-1; 7 bases fit TRBD2. Specimen: PBMCs. DNA for the CDR3: TGTTCCAGCAGCTCCTACCTGAGGGCGGGGGATGGTAATGAGCAGTTCTTC. Protein sequence: CSSSSYLRAGDGNEQFF.